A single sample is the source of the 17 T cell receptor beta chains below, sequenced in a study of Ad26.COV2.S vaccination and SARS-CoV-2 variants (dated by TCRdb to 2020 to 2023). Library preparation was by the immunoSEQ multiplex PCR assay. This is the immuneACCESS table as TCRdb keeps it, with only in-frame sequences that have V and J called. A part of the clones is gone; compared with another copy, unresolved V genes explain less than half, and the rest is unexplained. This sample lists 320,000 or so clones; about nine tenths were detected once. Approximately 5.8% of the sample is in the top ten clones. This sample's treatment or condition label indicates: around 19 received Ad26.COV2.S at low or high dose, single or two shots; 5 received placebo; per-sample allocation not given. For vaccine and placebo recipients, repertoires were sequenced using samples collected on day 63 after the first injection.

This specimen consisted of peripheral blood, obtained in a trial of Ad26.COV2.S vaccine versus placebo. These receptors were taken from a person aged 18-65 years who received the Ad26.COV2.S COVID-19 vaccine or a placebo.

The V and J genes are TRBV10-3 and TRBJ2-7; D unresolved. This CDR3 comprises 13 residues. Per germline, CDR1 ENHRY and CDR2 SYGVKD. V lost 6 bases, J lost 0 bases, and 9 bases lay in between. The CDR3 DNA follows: TGTGCCATCAGGGACGGAAGCTCCTACGAGCAGTACGTC. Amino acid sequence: CAIRDGSSYEQYV.

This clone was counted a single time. CDR3 protein: CASSATGKNTEAFF. The CDR3 bases are TGCGCCAGCAGTGCGACAGGGAAGAACACTGAAGCTTTCTTT. The gene calls are TRBV10-1 and TRBJ1-1, with TRBD1 matching 7 bases. This CDR3 spans 14 amino acids. CDR1 and CDR2 (germline): WNHNN, SYGVQD (reference sequence). Trimming cost V 4 bases and J 1 base; bases outside gene matches: 3.

The CDR3 DNA reads TGTGCCAGCACCCCTCCTAACAGGGGGCGCTTCACTGAAGCTTTCTTT. It encodes CASTPPNRGRFTEAFF. The V call is TRBV7-2, the J call TRBJ1-1; the match to TRBD1 covers 9 bases. The trim removed 7 bases at V and 4 bases at J, leaving 13 bases unmatched. The CDR3 runs 16 residues. CDR1 is SGHTA and CDR2 is FQGNSA in the germline V gene.

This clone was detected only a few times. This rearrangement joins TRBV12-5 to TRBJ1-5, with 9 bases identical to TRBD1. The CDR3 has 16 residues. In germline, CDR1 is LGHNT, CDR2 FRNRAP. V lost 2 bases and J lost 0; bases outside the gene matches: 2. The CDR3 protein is CASGLRDRDSNQPQHF. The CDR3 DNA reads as TGTGCTAGTGGTTTGAGGGACAGGGATAGCAATCAGCCCCAGCATTTT. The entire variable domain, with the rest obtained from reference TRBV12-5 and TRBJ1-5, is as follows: DARVTQTPRHKVTEMGQEVTMRCQPILGHNTVFWYRQTMMQGLELLAYFRNRAPLDDSGMPKDRFSAEMPDATLATLKIQPSEPRDSAVYFCASGLRDRDSNQPQHFGDGTRLSIL.

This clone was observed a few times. CDR3 residues: CASSSQGIGEKLFF. The CDR3 nucleotides read TGTGCCAGCAGTTCCCAGGGGATCGGGGAAAAACTGTTTTTT. V usage is TRBV6-5 and J usage is TRBJ1-4, with D possibly being TRBD1 (6 bases). V was shortened by 4 bases and J by 8 bases, with 14 bases between the two germline ends. This CDR3 comprises 14 residues. Germline CDR1 and CDR2: MNHEY and SVGAGI.

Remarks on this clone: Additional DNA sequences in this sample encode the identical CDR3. The CDR3 DNA reads as TGCGCCAGCAGCCAAGGGACTAGCAGACAAGAGACCCAGTACTTC. Translated: CASSQGTSRQETQYF. This chain uses TRBV4-3 with TRBJ2-5, with 8 bases fitting TRBD2. The V segment lost 1 base and the J segment 2 bases; nucleotides outside the gene matches: 3. This CDR3 is 15 amino acids long. Germline V gene sequence: CDR1 LGHNA, CDR2 YSLEER.

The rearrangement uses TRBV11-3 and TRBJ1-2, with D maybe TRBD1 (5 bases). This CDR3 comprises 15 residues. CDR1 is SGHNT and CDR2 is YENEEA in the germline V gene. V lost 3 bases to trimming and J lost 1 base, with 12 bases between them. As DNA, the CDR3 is TGTGCCAGCAGCTTCGCCGGGACGGATAACTATGGCTACACCTTC. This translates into CASSFAGTDNYGYTF.

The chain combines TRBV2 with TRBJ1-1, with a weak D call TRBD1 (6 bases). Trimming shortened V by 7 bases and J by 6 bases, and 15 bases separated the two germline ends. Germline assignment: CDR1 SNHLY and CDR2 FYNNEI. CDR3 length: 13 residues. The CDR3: CASNLQGEAEAFF. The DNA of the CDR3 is TGTGCCAGCAACCTACAGGGAGAGGCTGAAGCTTTCTTT.

The CDR3 coding sequence is TGTGCCAGCAGCATACAGGTGAGGGACTACGAGCAGTACTTC. It specifies CASSIQVRDYEQYF. The gene calls are TRBV7-2 and TRBJ2-7; either TRBD1 or TRBD2 may supply D (5 bases each). The CDR3 has 14 residues. V was clipped by 5 bases and J by 3 bases, with 14 bases between them. In germline, CDR1 is SGHTA, CDR2 FQGNSA.

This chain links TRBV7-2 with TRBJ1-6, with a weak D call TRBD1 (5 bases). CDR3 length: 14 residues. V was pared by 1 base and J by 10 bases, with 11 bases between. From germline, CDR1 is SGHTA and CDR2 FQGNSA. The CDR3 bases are TGTGCCAGCAGCTTAGTAGACGGGGGGTCACCCCTCCACTTT. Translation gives CASSLVDGGSPLHF. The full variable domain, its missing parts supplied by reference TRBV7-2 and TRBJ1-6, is GAGVSQSPSNKVTEKGKDVELRCDPISGHTALYWYRQSLGQGLEFLIYFQGNSAPDKSGLPSDRFSAERTGGSVSTLTIQRTQQEDSAVYLCASSLVDGGSPLHFGNGTRLTVT.

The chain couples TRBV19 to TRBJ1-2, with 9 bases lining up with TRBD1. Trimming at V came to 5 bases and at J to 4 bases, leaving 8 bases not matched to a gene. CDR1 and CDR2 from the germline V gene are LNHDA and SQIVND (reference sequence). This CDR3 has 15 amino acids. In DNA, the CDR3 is TGTGCCAGTAGTTTTCCGGGACAGGGACTCTATGGCTACACCTTC. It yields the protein CASSFPGQGLYGYTF.

CDR3 sequence: CASSIAGGNSNQPQHF. CDR3 nucleotide sequence: TGTGCCAGTAGTATAGCGGGGGGGAATTCAAATCAGCCCCAGCATTTT. The J gene is TRBJ1-5, the V gene TRBV19; maybe TRBD1 (5 bases). The CDR3 is 16 residues long. CDR1 and CDR2 from the germline V gene are LNHDA and SQIVND (reference sequence). V lost 1 base and J 4 bases, leaving 14 bases between the germline ends.

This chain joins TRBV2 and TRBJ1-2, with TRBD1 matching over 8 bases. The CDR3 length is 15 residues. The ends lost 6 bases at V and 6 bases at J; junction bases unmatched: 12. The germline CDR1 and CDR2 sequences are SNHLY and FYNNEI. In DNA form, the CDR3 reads TGTGCCAGCAGGGGACAGGTATCGCCGGTGGATGGCTACACCTTC. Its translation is CASRGQVSPVDGYTF.

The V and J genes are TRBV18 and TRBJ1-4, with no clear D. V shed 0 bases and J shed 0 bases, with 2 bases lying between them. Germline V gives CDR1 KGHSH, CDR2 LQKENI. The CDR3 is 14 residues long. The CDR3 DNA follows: TGTGCCAGCTCACCACCCTCAACTAATGAAAAACTGTTTTTT. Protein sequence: CASSPPSTNEKLFF.

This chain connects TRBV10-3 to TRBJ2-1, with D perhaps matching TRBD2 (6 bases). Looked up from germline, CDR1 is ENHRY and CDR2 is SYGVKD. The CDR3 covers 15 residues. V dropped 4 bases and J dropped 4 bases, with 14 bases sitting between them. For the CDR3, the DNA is TGTGCCATCAGTGCCGGGACTCAGATTTACAATGAGCAGTTCTTC. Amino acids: CAISAGTQIYNEQFF.

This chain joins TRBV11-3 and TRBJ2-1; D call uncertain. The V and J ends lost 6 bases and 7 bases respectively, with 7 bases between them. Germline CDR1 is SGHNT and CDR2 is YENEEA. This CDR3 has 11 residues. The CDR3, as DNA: TGTGCCAGCAGTTTCATGAATGAGCAGTTCTTC. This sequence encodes CASSFMNEQFF.

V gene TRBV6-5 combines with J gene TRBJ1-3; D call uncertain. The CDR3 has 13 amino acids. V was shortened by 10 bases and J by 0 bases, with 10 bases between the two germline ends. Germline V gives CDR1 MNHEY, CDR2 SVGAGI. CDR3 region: CANKPPSGNTIYF. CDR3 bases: TGTGCCAATAAACCCCCCTCTGGAAACACCATATATTTT.